The T cell receptor beta chain described here comes from a study of identical twins. Notes on the study in general: One should note that invariant MAIT and iNKT cells could partly confound zero-insertion analyses. Cord blood beta clonotypes that were abundant carried fewer insertions, and memory repertoires showed no such trend.

Germline lookup yields CDR1 KGHDR and CDR2 SFDVKD. The CDR3 loop spans 13 amino acids. V was pared by 8 bases and J by 3 bases, with 11 bases between. This clonotype has a handful of counts. The antigen is undetermined. MiXCR was run by TCRdb on the 5' RACE reads, yielding one entry per CDR3 protein. This repertoire shows 200,000 to 250,000 distinct CDR3 sequences, approximately 7% found once; its top ten account for roughly 3.9%. All donors comprised healthy Caucasians. The same data also contributed to another study, on yellow fever vaccine responses in identical twins.

This TCR was recovered from a woman in her late teens or twenties in good health. The material sequenced was memory (CD45RO+) T cells sorted from blood. The J gene is TRBJ2-3, the V gene TRBV24-1; D gene unclear. The CDR3 reads CATTSDGTDTQYF. Here the CDR3 DNA reads TGTGCCACCACCTCGGACGGGACAGATACGCAGTATTTT.